These T cell receptor beta chains were read from a single sample in a study of shared clonotypes between healthy human individuals. TCRdb's table, derived via immunoSEQ multiplex PCR, lists solely in-frame clones and lacks some. The repertoire has hundreds of thousands of clones, 90% to 97% of them found once; the top ten carry roughly 0.12%. Input material: naive CD8+ T cells sorted from blood. These receptor sequences come from a woman aged 25-40 years in good health. Each CDR3 is given with its conserved first and last residue. A D gene is named only where the DNA matches it firmly. Part of the rows lack a size; the others show once, few, many or a class for expanded clones.

d_gene: TRBD1
v_gene: TRBV4-1
j_gene: TRBJ1-5
abundance: -
CDR3nt: TGCGCCAGCAGCCAATCACCCGACAGGGCCATGGGCAATCAGCCCCAGCATTTT
CDR3aa: CASSQSPDRAMGNQPQHF

d_gene: TRBD2
v_gene: TRBV5-6
j_gene: TRBJ2-1
abundance: once
CDR3nt: TGTGCCAGCAGCTTGGGACTAGCGGGAGTTTACAATGAGCAGTTCTTC
CDR3aa: CASSLGLAGVYNEQFF

d_gene: TRBD2
v_gene: TRBV25-1
j_gene: TRBJ2-1
abundance: -
CDR3nt: TGTGCCAGCAGTGAGGTTAGCGGGAGGGCCGCTTCCTACAATGAGCAGTTCTTC
CDR3aa: CASSEVSGRAASYNEQFF

d_gene: -
v_gene: TRBV28
j_gene: TRBJ2-1
abundance: -
CDR3nt: TGTGCCAGCAGTTTAACGGGGACACCCAGTGAGCAGTTCTTC
CDR3aa: CASSLTGTPSEQFF

d_gene: -
v_gene: TRBV5-4
j_gene: TRBJ2-1
abundance: -
CDR3nt: TGTGCCAGCAGCTTGTGGTCTAGCGAAGATAGGGAGTTCTTC
CDR3aa: CASSLWSSEDREFF

d_gene: TRBD1
v_gene: TRBV19
j_gene: TRBJ2-7
abundance: -
CDR3nt: TGTGCCAGTAGTACCGGACAGGTATCATACGAGCAGTACTTC
CDR3aa: CASSTGQVSYEQYF

d_gene: -
v_gene: TRBV5-6
j_gene: TRBJ1-3
abundance: -
CDR3nt: TGTGCCAGCAGCTTGCAGACAGCAACTGGAAACACCATATATTTT
CDR3aa: CASSLQTATGNTIYF

d_gene: -
v_gene: TRBV27
j_gene: TRBJ2-7
abundance: -
CDR3nt: TGTGCCAGCAGTTTATCTTTCCGCACACTCTCCTACGAGCAGTACTTC
CDR3aa: CASSLSFRTLSYEQYF

d_gene: -
v_gene: TRBV7-9
j_gene: TRBJ2-5
abundance: -
CDR3nt: TGTGCCAGCAGCCTGGGGGGGGCCGAAGAGACCCAGTACTTC
CDR3aa: CASSLGGAEETQYF

d_gene: -
v_gene: TRBV13
j_gene: TRBJ2-3
abundance: -
CDR3nt: TGTGCCAGCAGCCATTTGACAGAGACAGATACGCAGTATTTT
CDR3aa: CASSHLTETDTQYF

d_gene: -
v_gene: TRBV6-5
j_gene: TRBJ1-3
abundance: -
CDR3nt: TGTGCCAGCAGTTACGGAGACTCTGGAAACACCATATATTTT
CDR3aa: CASSYGDSGNTIYF

d_gene: -
v_gene: TRBV7-2
j_gene: TRBJ2-1
abundance: -
CDR3nt: TGTGCCAGCAGCTTCATGGGCCCCTACAATGAGCAGTTCTTC
CDR3aa: CASSFMGPYNEQFF

d_gene: -
v_gene: TRBV6-5
j_gene: TRBJ1-5
abundance: -
CDR3nt: TGTGCCAGCAGCCCCTCCGGCCCCTCTTATCAGCCCCAGCATTTT
CDR3aa: CASSPSGPSYQPQHF

d_gene: -
v_gene: TRBV7-9
j_gene: TRBJ2-1
abundance: -
CDR3nt: TGTGCCAGCAGCTTAGGCAGGGATTACTACAATGAGCAGTTCTTC
CDR3aa: CASSLGRDYYNEQFF

d_gene: -
v_gene: TRBV4-1
j_gene: TRBJ2-3
abundance: once
CDR3nt: TGCGCCAGCAGCCAAGTCGGCACAGATACGCAGTATTTT
CDR3aa: CASSQVGTDTQYF

d_gene: -
v_gene: TRBV2
j_gene: TRBJ1-4
abundance: -
CDR3nt: TGTGCCAGCAGTGAAGCGCTTCGGGGAGTAGCGGCCAAACTGTTTTTT
CDR3aa: CASSEALRGVAAKLFF

d_gene: TRBD1
v_gene: TRBV5-4
j_gene: TRBJ1-1
abundance: few
CDR3nt: TGTGCCAGCAGCTTGGCGGACAGGGGGCGACTGGGGACTGAAGCTTTCTTT
CDR3aa: CASSLADRGRLGTEAFF

d_gene: -
v_gene: TRBV27
j_gene: TRBJ2-7
abundance: -
CDR3nt: TGTGCCAGCAGTTTATTAGCGGACCACTTCTACGAGCAGTACTTC
CDR3aa: CASSLLADHFYEQYF

d_gene: -
v_gene: TRBV27
j_gene: TRBJ1-3
abundance: once
CDR3nt: TGTGCCAGCAGTACCGACTACTCCTCTGGAAACACCATATATTTT
CDR3aa: CASSTDYSSGNTIYF

d_gene: TRBD2
v_gene: TRBV13
j_gene: TRBJ2-3
abundance: -
CDR3nt: TGTGCCAGCAGCGCCGGACTAGCGGGAGATACGCAGTATTTT
CDR3aa: CASSAGLAGDTQYF

d_gene: -
v_gene: TRBV13
j_gene: TRBJ2-7
abundance: -
CDR3nt: TGTGCCAGCAGCGACCGTCACGGGCGCCGGGATCCCTACGAGCAGTACTTC
CDR3aa: CASSDRHGRRDPYEQYF

d_gene: TRBD2
v_gene: TRBV19
j_gene: TRBJ2-5
abundance: -
CDR3nt: TGTGCCAGTAAGGATAGCGGGATGGTCCCTAAAGAGACCCAGTACTTC
CDR3aa: CASKDSGMVPKETQYF

d_gene: -
v_gene: TRBV7-9
j_gene: TRBJ1-1
abundance: -
CDR3nt: TGTGCCAGCAGGCCCTCACAGTTGGGGACTGAAGCTTTCTTT
CDR3aa: CASRPSQLGTEAFF

d_gene: TRBD2
v_gene: TRBV7-9
j_gene: TRBJ2-1
abundance: -
CDR3nt: TGTGCCAGCAGCTTACTCGGAAGAGCGGGAGAATTTGACAATGAGCAGTTCTTC
CDR3aa: CASSLLGRAGEFDNEQFF

d_gene: -
v_gene: TRBV10-2
j_gene: TRBJ1-1
abundance: -
CDR3nt: TGCGCCAGCAGTGAGTCTCACAGGGTCCGTGAAGCTTTCTTT
CDR3aa: CASSESHRVREAFF

d_gene: -
v_gene: TRBV27
j_gene: TRBJ2-2
abundance: -
CDR3nt: TGTGCCAGCAGTTTCAACACCGGGGAGCTGTTTTTT
CDR3aa: CASSFNTGELFF

d_gene: TRBD2
v_gene: TRBV9
j_gene: TRBJ2-1
abundance: -
CDR3nt: TGTGCCAGCAGAGGACTAGCAGAGAGGAATGAGCAGTTCTTC
CDR3aa: CASRGLAERNEQFF

d_gene: -
v_gene: TRBV9
j_gene: TRBJ2-7
abundance: -
CDR3nt: TGTGCCAGCAGCGTAGGCGCGGTAGCGGCTTCCTACGAGCAGTACTTC
CDR3aa: CASSVGAVAASYEQYF

d_gene: -
v_gene: TRBV6-1
j_gene: TRBJ2-7
abundance: -
CDR3nt: TGTGCCAGCAGTGAGACAGGCCACGAGCAGTACTTC
CDR3aa: CASSETGHEQYF

d_gene: -
v_gene: TRBV28
j_gene: TRBJ2-7
abundance: -
CDR3nt: TGTGCCAGCAGTTTAAGTCAAGGTTTGGCCTACGAGCAGTACTTC
CDR3aa: CASSLSQGLAYEQYF

d_gene: -
v_gene: TRBV14
j_gene: TRBJ2-1
abundance: -
CDR3nt: TGTGCCAGCAGCAGGTCGGGGTTTGGTGAGCAGTTCTTC
CDR3aa: CASSRSGFGEQFF

d_gene: -
v_gene: TRBV7-3
j_gene: TRBJ2-1
abundance: -
CDR3nt: TGTGCCAGCAGCCTGGGGCTCAATGAGCAGTTCTTC
CDR3aa: CASSLGLNEQFF

d_gene: TRBD2
v_gene: TRBV7-9
j_gene: TRBJ2-1
abundance: -
CDR3nt: TGTGCCAGCAGCCCCCCCTTGACTAGCGGGAAACGAAATGAGCAGTTCTTC
CDR3aa: CASSPPLTSGKRNEQFF

d_gene: -
v_gene: TRBV27
j_gene: TRBJ2-7
abundance: -
CDR3nt: TGTGCCAGCAGTTCTTCCTACGAGCAGTACTTC
CDR3aa: CASSSSYEQYF

d_gene: TRBD1
v_gene: TRBV7-8
j_gene: TRBJ1-4
abundance: -
CDR3nt: TGTGCCAGCAGCCATGACAGGGCCCCACCAACTAATGAAAAACTGTTTTTT
CDR3aa: CASSHDRAPPTNEKLFF

d_gene: -
v_gene: TRBV7-8
j_gene: TRBJ2-5
abundance: -
CDR3nt: TGTGCCAGCAGCCCTAACAGTGCTGGGGAGACCCAGTACTTC
CDR3aa: CASSPNSAGETQYF

d_gene: -
v_gene: TRBV2
j_gene: TRBJ2-7
abundance: once
CDR3nt: TGTGCCAGCAGTGAATGGGCCCACGAGCAGTACTTC
CDR3aa: CASSEWAHEQYF

d_gene: -
v_gene: TRBV11-2
j_gene: TRBJ2-3
abundance: -
CDR3nt: TGTGCCAGCAGCTTAGATTCCGGATCTCATACGCAGTATTTT
CDR3aa: CASSLDSGSHTQYF

d_gene: -
v_gene: TRBV6-5
j_gene: TRBJ2-5
abundance: -
CDR3nt: TGTGCCAGCAGTCAACAGGGTAGCCAAGAGACCCAGTACTTC
CDR3aa: CASSQQGSQETQYF

d_gene: -
v_gene: TRBV28
j_gene: TRBJ2-7
abundance: -
CDR3nt: TGTGCCAGCAGTTTACGCGGGGAAATAATCTACGAGCAGTACTTC
CDR3aa: CASSLRGEIIYEQYF

d_gene: -
v_gene: TRBV28
j_gene: TRBJ1-5
abundance: -
CDR3nt: TGTGCCAGCAGTTTTAGTCCGGTTAACGGTTATCAGCCCCAGCATTTT
CDR3aa: CASSFSPVNGYQPQHF

d_gene: -
v_gene: TRBV11-2
j_gene: TRBJ2-7
abundance: -
CDR3nt: TGTGCCAGCAGCTTAGAGGGTGGAGAAAGTTACGAGCAGTACTTC
CDR3aa: CASSLEGGESYEQYF

d_gene: TRBD2
v_gene: TRBV27
j_gene: TRBJ2-3
abundance: once
CDR3nt: TGTGCCAGCAGTTTCGGGACTAGAGGCAGGGCAGATACGCAGTATTTT
CDR3aa: CASSFGTRGRADTQYF

d_gene: -
v_gene: TRBV2
j_gene: TRBJ2-7
abundance: -
CDR3nt: TGTGCCAGCAGTGACGACCGTGAATCGAGCTCCTACGAGCAGTACTTC
CDR3aa: CASSDDRESSSYEQYF

d_gene: TRBD1
v_gene: TRBV27
j_gene: TRBJ1-5
abundance: -
CDR3nt: TGTGCCAGCAGTATCTCCGGGACAGGGTATCAGCCCCAGCATTTT
CDR3aa: CASSISGTGYQPQHF

d_gene: -
v_gene: TRBV5-8
j_gene: TRBJ2-1
abundance: -
CDR3nt: TGTGCCAGCAGCTTGGTACCCAATGAGCAGTTCTTC
CDR3aa: CASSLVPNEQFF

d_gene: -
v_gene: TRBV7-6
j_gene: TRBJ2-5
abundance: once
CDR3nt: TGTGCCAGCAGCCTCCCGGGGGGCGGGGCAGAGACCCAGTACTTC
CDR3aa: CASSLPGGGAETQYF

d_gene: TRBD1
v_gene: TRBV27
j_gene: TRBJ2-7
abundance: -
CDR3nt: TGTGCCAGCAGTACCGGGACAGGGGGGGCCTACGAGCAGTACTTC
CDR3aa: CASSTGTGGAYEQYF

d_gene: TRBD1
v_gene: TRBV6-4
j_gene: TRBJ1-2
abundance: -
CDR3nt: TGTGCCAGCAGTGAAGAGGGACAGGGATTCTATGGCTACACCTTC
CDR3aa: CASSEEGQGFYGYTF

d_gene: TRBD2
v_gene: TRBV2
j_gene: TRBJ2-2
abundance: -
CDR3nt: TGTGCCAGCCGAACTTCCGGTCTGCGGGAGATAGGCGGGGAGCTGTTTTTT
CDR3aa: CASRTSGLREIGGELFF

d_gene: -
v_gene: TRBV13
j_gene: TRBJ1-2
abundance: -
CDR3nt: TGTGCCAGCAGCCCACAGGGATACACCTTC
CDR3aa: CASSPQGYTF

d_gene: -
v_gene: TRBV15
j_gene: TRBJ2-3
abundance: -
CDR3nt: TGTGCCACCAGCAGAGCGGCCGGAGGAGATACGCAGTATTTT
CDR3aa: CATSRAAGGDTQYF

d_gene: -
v_gene: TRBV4-1
j_gene: TRBJ2-1
abundance: once
CDR3nt: TGCGCCAGCAGCCAATGGGCCAATGAGCAGTTCTTC
CDR3aa: CASSQWANEQFF